This T cell receptor beta chain is from a study of regulatory and conventional T cells in RAG deficiency. Study findings and constraints: Shannon entropy fell and Simpson indices rose in RAG-deficient patients. Omenn syndrome and CID/AS patients had 80 to 100-fold fewer unique Treg TCR beta sequences, versus roughly 10-fold elsewhere. In Omenn syndrome, Treg and Tconv repertoires overlapped >85%.

A note on this clone: The antigen is not known.

J lost 9 bases, V lost 2 bases, and 7 bases had no gene match. Germline assignment: CDR1 SGDLS and CDR2 YYNGEE. CDR3 length: 15 residues. Only in-frame clones appear in the TCRdb table, and some are missing; sequencing was by immunoSEQ multiplex PCR. In the table there are fewer than 35,000 clones, around nine tenths of which are singletons. These same data were also listed under a study on regulatory T cells. Turning to that study: Amplification used 52 TRBV primers and 13 TRBJ primers. In patients, unique TRB V-J pairs were restricted and V/J usage skewed, especially in Tregs.

Sequencing was performed on CD8+ T cells sorted from blood. J is TRBJ2-1 and V is TRBV9, with 11 bases that match TRBD2. The clonotype originates from a human donor in good health. CDR3 protein: CASSVTGTSGPEQFF. The CDR3 DNA sequence: TGTGCCAGCAGCGTTACCGGGACTAGCGGACCTGAGCAGTTCTTC.